This is a list of T cell receptor beta chains from one sample in a study of cytomegalovirus exposure and HLA in healthy donors. This table comes from immunoSEQ multiplex PCR, and its TCRdb copy is limited to in-frame clones, with some not included. This repertoire shows 130,000 to 150,000 clones, approximately 73% found once; its top ten account for over 13%. Sequenced sample: PBMCs. Receptor source: a human donor in good health. Both conserved end residues are trimmed from each CDR3. The D gene is left open where the match is weak.

j_call,v_call,d_call,cdr3_length,cdr3_aa
TRBJ1-1,TRBV5-1,.,12,ASSNGQPNTEAF
TRBJ2-1,TRBV13,TRBD2,13,ASSFLLAGSHEQF
TRBJ1-3,TRBV4-1,.,14,ASSQDLAGNGNTIY
TRBJ2-5,TRBV12-5,.,12,ASGLKRYQETQY
TRBJ1-5,TRBV19,TRBD1,13,ASSFGQGGNQPQH
TRBJ1-5,TRBV19,.,11,ASSTPGNQPQH
TRBJ2-7,TRBV6-1,.,15,ASSESAAGALSYEQY
TRBJ1-1,TRBV2,.,12,ASSDRGMNTEAF
TRBJ1-1,TRBV18,.,13,ASSPRAGVGTEAF
TRBJ1-4,TRBV19,.,12,ASSMWGPNEKLF
TRBJ2-5,TRBV2,TRBD2,12,ASRDYTTSDTQY
TRBJ2-5,TRBV5-8,.,11,ASSLDTQETQY
TRBJ1-4,TRBV18,TRBD1,12,ASSWDRDSEKLF